These 28 T cell receptor beta chains came from one sample sequenced in a study of blood T cell repertoires in COVID-19. The assay was immunoSEQ multiplex PCR, and TCRdb's table has in-frame clones only and misses some. The sample shows hundreds of thousands of clones, more than 80% of them seen only once. The sample comprised peripheral blood. The receptors originated from a woman under 40 with active or convalescent COVID-19.

The chain links TRBV30 to TRBJ2-1, with 10 bases lining up with TRBD1. Trimming cost V 4 bases and J 10 bases; bases outside gene matches: 7. The germline V gene encodes CDR1 GTSNPN and CDR2 SVGIG (reference sequence). The CDR3 runs to 13 residues. The CDR3 reads CAWTLTGGLEQFF. The CDR3 coding sequence is TGTGCCTGGACATTGACAGGGGGCTTGGAGCAGTTCTTC. Looking up the rest from reference TRBV30 and TRBJ2-1 gives the full variable domain: SQTIHQWPATLVQPVGSPLSLECTVEGTSNPNLYWYRQAAGRGLQLLFYSVGIGQISSEVPQNLSASRPQDRQFILSSKKLLLSDSGFYLCAWTLTGGLEQFFGPGTRLTVL.

The chain has TRBV2 and TRBJ2-1, with TRBD2 matching over 11 bases. The CDR3 is 14 amino acids. Per the germline V gene, CDR1 is SNHLY and CDR2 is FYNNEI. V was pared by 5 bases and J by 6 bases, with 3 bases of the junction left unmatched. The CDR3 region has the DNA TGTGCCAGCAGTCCCGGGACTAGCGGCAATGAGCAGTTCTTC. Translation gives CASSPGTSGNEQFF.

The table lists this clone with a count of one. The genes are TRBV9 and TRBJ1-2, with 7 bases that match TRBD1. The germline gives CDR1 SGDLS, CDR2 YYNGEE. The CDR3 extends over 12 amino acids. The J segment lost 8 bases and the V segment lost 3 bases, leaving 4 bases of the junction unmatched. CDR3 residues: CASSGTGGGYTF. Written as DNA, the CDR3 is TGTGCCAGCAGCGGGACAGGCGGGGGCTACACCTTC.

J is TRBJ2-3 and V is TRBV10-3; TRBD2 matches at 8 bases. J lost 4 bases, V lost 2 bases, and 5 bases had no gene match. The CDR3 is 15 residues long. Germline CDR1 reads ENHRY; CDR2 reads SYGVKD. CDR3 protein: CAISEREGRSDTQYF. Written as DNA, the CDR3 is TGTGCCATCAGTGAGCGGGAGGGCCGGTCAGATACGCAGTATTTT.

The chain combines TRBV6-4 with TRBJ1-1; D is perhaps TRBD1 (5 bases). V gave up 6 bases and J gave up 0 bases, with 11 bases separating them. This CDR3 is built from 14 residues. Germline V gene data show CDR1 as MRHNA and CDR2 as SNTAGT. The CDR3 DNA sequence: TGTGCCAGCAGGGGGGGTGCGTTGAACACTGAAGCTTTCTTT. Translation: CASRGGALNTEAFF.

The V gene is TRBV5-6, the J gene TRBJ1-1, with 7 bases lining up with TRBD1. The CDR3 is 14 residues long. V shed 5 bases, J shed 1 base, and the junction held 5 bases outside the gene matches. Germline V gene sequence: CDR1 SGHDT, CDR2 YYEEEE. The CDR3 sequence: CASRRGTANTEAFF. In DNA form, the CDR3 reads TGTGCCAGCAGAAGGGGGACAGCGAACACTGAAGCTTTCTTT.

This chain links TRBV19 with TRBJ2-7, with D maybe TRBD2 (6 bases). V was cut by 5 bases and J by 3 bases, with 17 bases left in between. CDR1 and CDR2 (germline): LNHDA, SQIVND (reference sequence). This CDR3 region has 15 residues. CDR3 region: CASSEGSGDVYEQYF. CDR3 nucleotide sequence: TGTGCCAGTAGTGAGGGTAGCGGAGACGTCTACGAGCAGTACTTC.

CDR3 protein: CASSSTGPYGYTF. Written as DNA, the CDR3 is TGTGCCAGCAGCAGCACAGGACCCTATGGCTACACCTTC. The genes are TRBV27 and TRBJ1-2; D perhaps matches TRBD1 (5 bases). Between the trimmed V and J ends, which lost 6 bases and 4 bases, there was a span of 12 bases. Germline lookup yields CDR1 MNHEY and CDR2 SMNVEV (reference sequence). The CDR3 consists of 13 residues.

This chain joins TRBV5-5 and TRBJ1-1; 7 nucleotides align to TRBD1. The CDR3 totals 16 residues. The germline V gene has CDR1 SGHKS and CDR2 YYEKEE (reference sequence). With V trimmed by 0 bases and J by 1 base, 6 bases remained unmatched. CDR3 region: CASSLALPGGNTEAFF. The CDR3 nucleotides are TGTGCCAGCAGCTTGGCCCTTCCAGGGGGGAACACTGAAGCTTTCTTT.

The chain couples TRBV11-3 to TRBJ2-2; 7 bases agree with TRBD1. V lost 5 bases, J lost 7 bases, and 7 bases stayed unmatched. Germline V gene data show CDR1 as SGHNT and CDR2 as YENEEA. The CDR3 extends over 14 amino acids. The CDR3 DNA sequence: TGTGCCAGCAGCCCTAGACAGGGTTTCGGGGAGCTGTTTTTT. Translating gives CASSPRQGFGELFF.

The V and J genes are TRBV10-2 and TRBJ2-3; 9 bases are a match to TRBD2. V lost 3 bases and J lost 2; bases outside the gene matches: 9. The V gene's germline CDR1 is WSHSY and CDR2 SAAADI. The CDR3 is 17 amino acids. CDR3 nucleotide sequence: TGCGCCAGCAGTGATAGGTTAGCGGGGGTCTCCACAGATACGCAGTATTTT. Its translation: CASSDRLAGVSTDTQYF.

This clone was seen only once. This chain joins TRBV6-5 and TRBJ1-6; D not certain. The germline V gene encodes CDR1 MNHEY and CDR2 SVGAGI. With 0 bases removed from V and 10 bases from J, the gap between germline ends came to 13 bases. The CDR3 consists of 15 residues. The chain's CDR3 is CASSYSWRLGSPLHF. The CDR3 DNA follows: TGTGCCAGCAGTTACTCTTGGCGATTGGGCTCACCCCTCCACTTT.

This chain links TRBV27 with TRBJ2-7, with 10 bases that match TRBD1. Germline V gene data show CDR1 as MNHEY and CDR2 as SMNVEV (reference sequence). The J segment lost 5 bases and the V segment lost 5 bases, leaving 6 bases of the junction unmatched. The CDR3 consists of 14 residues. CDR3 sequence (DNA): TGTGCCAGCAGTGTAGGGACAGGGGCTAACGAGCAGTACTTC. It encodes CASSVGTGANEQYF.

The DNA for the CDR3 is TGTGCCACTCGACCCTTGCTAGAGGAGACCCAGTACTTC. It codes for CATRPLLEETQYF. The V call is TRBV2, the J call TRBJ2-5, with unresolved D. The V end lost 10 bases, the J end lost 5 bases, and 17 bases lay between the germline ends. Germline values: CDR1 SNHLY, CDR2 FYNNEI. The CDR3 runs 13 residues.

This clone was picked up a small number of times. CDR3 amino acids: CAWSDTGVYGYTF. The CDR3 DNA sequence: TGTGCCTGGTCCGACACAGGCGTCTATGGCTACACCTTC. This sequence joins TRBV30 and TRBJ1-2; TRBD1 might be the D (5 bases). Per germline, CDR1 GTSNPN and CDR2 SVGIG (reference sequence). V was cut by 5 bases and J by 4 bases, with 14 bases left in between. The CDR3 runs 13 residues.

The CDR3 region is CATNRGLGANVLTF. As DNA, the CDR3 is TGTGCCACAAACAGGGGCCTTGGGGCCAACGTCCTGACTTTC. The chain uses TRBV6-5 and TRBJ2-6; 7 nucleotides agree with TRBD1. In germline, CDR1 is MNHEY, CDR2 SVGAGI. V was clipped by 10 bases and J by 3 bases; unmatched bases: 6. This CDR3 has 14 residues.

The chain employs TRBV11-2 and TRBJ2-7; 9 bases fit TRBD2. This CDR3 region has 16 residues. Germline assignment: CDR1 SGHAT and CDR2 FQNNGV. Losses at the gene ends were 1 base for V and 7 bases for J; bases not matched to a gene: 11. Written as DNA, the CDR3 is TGTGCCAGCAGCTTAGCTCCGAGTAGCGGGAGTAGTGAGCAGTACTTC. This codes for CASSLAPSSGSSEQYF. Full variable domain (missing parts from reference TRBV11-2 and TRBJ2-7): EAGVAQSPRYKIIEKRQSVAFWCNPISGHATLYWYQQILGQGPKLLIQFQNNGVVDDSQLPKDRFSAERLKGVDSTLKIQPAKLEDSAVYLCASSLAPSSGSSEQYFGPGTRLTVT.

V gene TRBV6-1 combines with J gene TRBJ1-1; D is perhaps TRBD1 (5 bases). V was trimmed by 3 bases and J by 8 bases, leaving 19 bases between them. CDR3 size: 15 residues. Germline V lookup: CDR1 MNHNS, CDR2 SASEGT. The CDR3 reads CASSDEQAIFFEAFF. CDR3 nucleotide sequence: TGTGCCAGCAGTGATGAACAGGCTATCTTCTTCGAAGCTTTCTTT.

This clone was counted once. This sample also contains other DNA sequences that code for the same CDR3. The rearrangement joins TRBV18 to TRBJ2-7; TRBD1 aligns across 9 bases. The CDR3 contains 16 residues. V dropped 2 bases and J dropped 2; count of bases not matched to a gene: 7. Germline V gene data show CDR1 as KGHSH and CDR2 as LQKENI. The CDR3 DNA sequence: TGTGCCAGCTCACCAATCGCCGGGACAGGGACCTACGAGCAGTACTTC. Protein sequence: CASSPIAGTGTYEQYF.

The chain joins TRBV10-3 to TRBJ2-7, with D perhaps matching TRBD1 (6 bases). The CDR3 has 14 amino acids. V lost 4 bases and J 0 bases, leaving 10 bases between the germline ends. Germline CDR1 ENHRY, CDR2 SYGVKD. The CDR3 nucleotides are TGTGCCATCAGTGGACAGGACGCCTCCTACGAGCAGTACTTC. It translates to CAISGQDASYEQYF.

The V call is TRBV5-1, the J call TRBJ2-3; 8 positions agree with TRBD2. Germline CDR1 and CDR2: SGHRS and YFSETQ. CDR3 length equals 14 residues. V gave up 4 bases and J gave up 4 bases; unmatched junction bases: 5. This CDR3 is CASSPPAGADTQYF. CDR3 coding DNA: TGCGCCAGCAGCCCCCCAGCGGGAGCAGATACGCAGTATTTT. Together with reference TRBV5-1 and TRBJ2-3, the CDR3 gives the full variable domain: KAGVTQTPRYLIKTRGQQVTLSCSPISGHRSVSWYQQTPGQGLQFLFEYFSETQRNKGNFPGRFSGRQFSNSRSEMNVSTLELGDSALYLCASSPPAGADTQYFGPGTRLTVL.

CDR3 DNA: TGTGCCAGCAGCCAAGATATGGCTAGCGGGTCCCGCGGGCAGTACTTC. The encoded protein is CASSQDMASGSRGQYF. The chain is built from TRBV14 and TRBJ2-7; 8 positions match TRBD2. After removal of 0 bases from V and 9 bases from J, the junction contained 13 bases not matched to a gene. Germline loops: CDR1 SGHDN, CDR2 FVKESK. CDR3 size: 16 residues.

This clone has only a few counts. V is TRBV10-3 and J is TRBJ2-2, with 12 bases that match TRBD2. With V trimmed by 11 bases and J by 8 bases, 6 bases remained unmatched. Germline V lookup: CDR1 ENHRY, CDR2 SYGVKD. This CDR3 has 13 amino acids. The CDR3 bases are TGTGCCGTACGACTAGCGGGAGAGGGGGAGCTGTTTTTT. It translates to CAVRLAGEGELFF.

The chain is built from TRBV2 and TRBJ2-1; the match to TRBD2 covers 7 bases. This CDR3 is 15 amino acids long. The V gene's germline CDR1 is SNHLY and CDR2 FYNNEI. Trimming removed 6 bases from V and 2 bases from J; junction bases left unmatched: 7. The CDR3 coding sequence is TGTGCCAGCAGAGAGGATGGGACTACCTACAATGAGCAGTTCTTC. It is translated as CASREDGTTYNEQFF.

The chain couples TRBV18 to TRBJ2-1; 7 bases map to TRBD2. The V and J ends lost 4 bases and 0 bases, in that order; junction bases with no gene match: 6. The germline CDR1 and CDR2 sequences are KGHSH and LQKENI. The CDR3 runs 16 residues. The DNA of the CDR3 is TGTGCCAGCTCACTGACTAGCAGGAGCTCCTACAATGAGCAGTTCTTC. Amino acid sequence: CASSLTSRSSYNEQFF.

The gene calls are TRBV19 and TRBJ2-3; TRBD2 aligns across 14 bases. CDR1 is LNHDA and CDR2 is SQIVND in the germline V gene (reference sequence). This CDR3 region has 15 residues. V dropped 6 bases and J dropped 6; count of bases not matched to a gene: 5. The CDR3 reads CASRTSGGDWDTQYF. Written as DNA, the CDR3 is TGTGCCAGTAGGACTAGCGGGGGGGATTGGGATACGCAGTATTTT.

V usage is TRBV6-2 or TRBV6-3 and J usage is TRBJ2-1; a possible D gene is TRBD1 (6 bases). The V gene's germline CDR1 is MNHEY and CDR2 SVGEGT. V was clipped by 2 bases and J by 4 bases, with 18 bases between them. The CDR3 is 17 residues long. CDR3 in amino acids: CASSYAERGYSYNEQFF. For the CDR3, the DNA is TGTGCCAGCAGTTACGCAGAAAGGGGGTACTCTTACAATGAGCAGTTCTTC.

As DNA, the CDR3 is TGTGCCAGCAGCCCCCGGAGGGAGCCCGGGGAGCTGTTTTTT. Protein: CASSPRREPGELFF. V is TRBV21-1 and J is TRBJ2-2; the table names TRBD2, a call not compared with the DNA. TRBV21-1 is termed a pseudogene. This CDR3 comprises 14 residues.